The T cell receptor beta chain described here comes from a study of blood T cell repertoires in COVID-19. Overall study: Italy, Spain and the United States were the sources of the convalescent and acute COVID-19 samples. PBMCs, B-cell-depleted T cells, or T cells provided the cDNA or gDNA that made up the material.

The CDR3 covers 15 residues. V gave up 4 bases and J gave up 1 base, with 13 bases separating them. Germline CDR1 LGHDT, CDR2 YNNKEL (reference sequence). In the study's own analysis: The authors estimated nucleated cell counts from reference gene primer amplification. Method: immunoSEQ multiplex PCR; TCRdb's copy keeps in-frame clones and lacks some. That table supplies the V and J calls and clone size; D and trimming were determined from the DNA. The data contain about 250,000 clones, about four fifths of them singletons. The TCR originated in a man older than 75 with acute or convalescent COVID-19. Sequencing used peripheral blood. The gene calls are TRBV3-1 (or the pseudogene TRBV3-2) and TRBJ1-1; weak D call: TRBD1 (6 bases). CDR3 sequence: CASSRDRRQNTEAFF. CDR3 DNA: TGTGCCAGCAGCCGCGACAGGAGACAGAACACTGAAGCTTTCTTT.